This T cell receptor beta chain was found in a study of T cells in Graves' hyperthyroidism and ophthalmopathy. Findings of the study overall: Median prediction lead before ophthalmopathy onset was around 7 months with the model.

This clonotype was recorded at least ten times. Its target is unknown. When ophthalmopathy did not progress within 18 months, Graves' hyperthyroidism was considered stable. In patients aged 18 to 65, hyperthyroidism was newly diagnosed, with duration under 2 months. TCR beta CDR3 regions were amplified from RNA. The TCR CDR3 first-round RT-PCR relied on the HTBI primer set. TCRdb processed the multiplex PCR reads anew with MiXCR; each CDR3 protein has one entry. The sample has approximately 500,000 distinct CDR3 sequences; roughly 46% are singletons. This CDR3 has 15 residues. V shed 5 bases and J shed 5 bases, with 19 bases lying between them. CDR1 is SEHNR and CDR2 is FQNEAQ in the germline V gene (reference sequence).

The source of this sequence is a young woman with Graves' hyperthyroidism. Sample: peripheral blood or thyroid tissue (not recorded which). This sequence joins TRBV7-9 and TRBJ2-7; D is unresolved. The CDR3 region has the DNA TGTGCCAGCAGCCTCGACACCCGGGTTGACAACGAGCAGTACTTC. Its translation is CASSLDTRVDNEQYF.